These T cell receptor beta chains were read from a single sample in a study of shared clonotypes between healthy human individuals. Using immunoSEQ multiplex PCR, the repertoire was profiled, and TCRdb retains in-frame clones only, with some absent. Here the sample spans roughly 2.2 million clones, roughly 92% being singletons. Sample: naive CD4+ T cells from PBMCs. The receptors come from a man aged 18 to 29 in good health. Some clones in this sample may be carry-over from other donors' samples. Both conserved end residues are part of each CDR3. The D gene is left open where the match is weak. Clone size is shown for a subset of rows, as once, few, many or a class of expanded clone.

TGTGCCAGCAGCGACAGGAGCTACTATGGCTACACCTTC CASSDRSYYGYTF . TRBJ1-2 TRBV28 .
TGTGCCAGCAGAGATTCAGGGGGCGGTCAGCCCCAGCATTTT CASRDSGGGQPQHF . TRBJ1-5 TRBV27 TRBD1
TGTGCCAGCAGCTCTCAGGGGGCGATGAACACTGAAGCTTTCTTT CASSSQGAMNTEAFF . TRBJ1-1 TRBV7-2 TRBD1
TGTGCCAGCTCACCAAGGACAGGCGACGGCGGGGGCTACACCTTC CASSPRTGDGGGYTF . TRBJ1-2 TRBV18 TRBD1
TGTGCCAGCAGCTCTTTCGCAGGGAGGGACTACGAGCAGTACTTC CASSSFAGRDYEQYF . TRBJ2-7 TRBV7-9 TRBD2
TGTGCCAGCAGTGGGGCAATGGTGGCCTACAATGAGCAGTTCTTC CASSGAMVAYNEQFF . TRBJ2-1 TRBV6-1 .
TGTGCCAGCAGTTTCTCCAGGGAGTTGGCCTCCTACGAGCAGTACTTC CASSFSRELASYEQYF . TRBJ2-7 TRBV27 .
TGTGCCAGCAGCCAGGATCCAGACAATGAGCAGTTCTTC CASSQDPDNEQFF once TRBJ2-1 TRBV14 .
TGTGCCAGTAGCCCATGGGACGGCAAAAACACTGAAGCTTTCTTT CASSPWDGKNTEAFF . TRBJ1-1 TRBV19 .
TGCGCCAGCAGCACAGGCGGTGGCAATCAGCCCCAGCATTTT CASSTGGGNQPQHF . TRBJ1-5 TRBV5-1 .
TGTGCCAGCAGCTTAGCCGGCGCGGGAGCTGATACGCAGTATTTT CASSLAGAGADTQYF . TRBJ2-3 TRBV7-9 TRBD2
TGCGCCAGCAGCTTGCAGGATGCTGGAAACACCATATATTTT CASSLQDAGNTIYF once TRBJ1-3 TRBV5-1 .
TGTGCCAGCAGGCTTAATTACGAGCAGTACTTC CASRLNYEQYF . TRBJ2-7 TRBV28 .
TGTGCCAGCAGTTTAACCGGGCGTGGAGGAAACACCATATATTTT CASSLTGRGGNTIYF . TRBJ1-3 TRBV28 .
TGTGCCAGCAGTCCAGGGACAGGGGTAAATGGCTACACCTTC CASSPGTGVNGYTF . TRBJ1-2 TRBV28 TRBD1
TGTGCCAGCAGCAGTCTCATAGCGGGAGCCTCCTACAATGAGCAGTTCTTC CASSSLIAGASYNEQFF once TRBJ2-1 TRBV21-1 .
TGTGCCAGCAGCTTGGAGGTCATTGTGAGGACCCAGTACTTC CASSLEVIVRTQYF . TRBJ2-5 TRBV5-8 .
TGCAGCGTTGACCGTTGGGATGGGACCTCAGACAATGAGCAGTTCTTC CSVDRWDGTSDNEQFF . TRBJ2-1 TRBV29-1 .
TGTGCCAGCAGTTGGGACAGGGAGTATGGCTACACCTTC CASSWDREYGYTF . TRBJ1-2 TRBV6-6 TRBD1
TGCGCCAGCAGCCAAATGAGAGCTAGCTCCTACGAGCAGTACTTC CASSQMRASSYEQYF . TRBJ2-7 TRBV4-1 .
TGTGCCAGCACCGATGGGGGGAGTGGAGCCGGGGAGCTGTTTTTT CASTDGGSGAGELFF . TRBJ2-2 TRBV28 .
TGTGCCAGCAGCCAGACAGGTACACACTACTTC CASSQTGTHYF . TRBJ2-7 TRBV11-2 .
TGTGCCAGCAGCCAGACTAGTGTCAGAGGAGAGACCCAGTACTTC CASSQTSVRGETQYF . TRBJ2-5 TRBV4-2 .
TGTGCCAGCAGTGAAGTCGCAGCGGGAATCTACAATGAGCAGTTCTTC CASSEVAAGIYNEQFF . TRBJ2-1 TRBV6-1 TRBD2
TGTGCCAGCAGCTTGGCTGCGACAGCTAACTATGGCTACACCTTC CASSLAATANYGYTF . TRBJ1-2 TRBV7-8 .